This T cell receptor (beta chain) was recorded in a study of cytomegalovirus exposure and HLA in healthy donors. This clone appeared a single time. Antigen unknown. Findings of the study overall: According to an earlier analysis, most TCR beta V segments yielded productive rearrangements about 87% or about 30% of the time. TCR beta V- and J-gene trimming, according to a later analysis, was linked to a missense DCLRE1C variant. When a later analysis compared HLA-associated TCR beta chains with equally common others, the HLA-associated chains turned out to be more clonally expanded and to have lower generation probabilities.

PCR involved 60 Vbeta and 13 Jbeta primers. Data came from immunoSEQ multiplex PCR; TCRdb stores just in-frame clones and leaves some out. The data show roughly 190,000 clones, with approximately 78% seen just once and around 1.7% held by the top ten. The germline V gene encodes CDR1 MGHRA and CDR2 YSYEKL. The V gene end was trimmed by 0 bases and the J gene end by 4 bases; junction bases not matched to a gene: 3. The CDR3 has 15 amino acids. This clonotype was sampled from a young woman in good health and CMV-seronegative. The chain combines TRBV4-1 with TRBJ2-1; TRBD2 agrees at 7 bases. Source material: PBMCs. This CDR3 is CASSQDRGSYNEQFF. CDR3 in DNA: TGCGCCAGCAGCCAAGATCGCGGGAGTTACAATGAGCAGTTCTTC.